This TCR beta chain was recovered during a study of blood T cells in healthy people across ages. Study-wide findings and caveats: Roughly linearly, TCR beta diversity per million T cells fell as age increased. TCR beta diversity correlated strongly with naive T cell percentage. More naive CD4+ cells and higher diversity were found in long-lived than in aged donors.

Together with a sample-barcoded 5' primer, a J-beta primer mix was included in a second PCR lasting about 6 to 12 cycles. TCRdb analysed the 5' RACE reads with MiXCR anew, one entry per CDR3 protein. The table records 730,000 or so distinct CDR3 sequences, over 40% of them present only once. The CDR3 spans 14 residues. After removal of 6 bases from V and 3 bases from J, the junction contained 4 bases not matched to a gene. Germline values: CDR1 MNHEY, CDR2 SVGEGT. Many counts were recorded for this clonotype. The antigen is not known. The TCR was taken from a man older than 75 in good health. Sequenced material: blood. This chain links TRBV6-2 or TRBV6-3 with TRBJ2-3, with TRBD1 matching over 9 bases. The CDR3 reads CASRGQGRTDTQYF. As DNA, the CDR3 is TGTGCCAGCAGGGGACAGGGACGAACAGATACGCAGTATTTT.